The source of this T cell receptor (beta chain) is a study of blood T cell repertoires in COVID-19. For the study at large: Some COVID-19 samples were acute and others convalescent; all came from the United States, Italy and Spain. T cells, B-cell-depleted T cells, or PBMCs provided the cDNA or gDNA that served as material.

Original analysis: Using reference gene primer amplification, nucleated cell counts were estimated. Here immunoSEQ multiplex PCR was the method, and the copy in TCRdb shows in-frame clones only, minus some. V and J calls and clone size are given by that table; D and trimming were obtained from the DNA. The sample has under 200,000 clones, 70% to 90% seen once. The sample holds a few counts of this clone. V was clipped by 5 bases and J by 6 bases; unmatched bases: 20. Germline V CDR1 and CDR2: SGHTA, FQGTGA. There are 18 residues in the CDR3. The sample comprised peripheral blood. The receptor's source is a woman aged 60 to 75 with COVID-19, enrolled during active disease. The chain has TRBV7-3 and TRBJ1-1; 8 bases are shared with TRBD1. The CDR3 DNA reads TGTGCCAGCAGCCTGACCCCGGCAGGGGGCGCTCAGTCTCCTGAAGCTTTCTTT. This translates into CASSLTPAGGAQSPEAFF.